This T cell receptor (beta chain) was sequenced for a study of Ad26.COV2.S vaccination and SARS-CoV-2 variants. Across the study: The vaccine Ad26.COV2.S was put into the muscle once, or twice with 56 days between. The study, taken as a whole, reports: TCR breadth and depth analyses may have underestimated total T cell responses. Substantial breadth was reportedly displayed by spike-specific CD8+ and CD4+ T cell responses after vaccination.

Treatment given: roughly 19 received Ad26.COV2.S at low or high dose, single or two shots; about 5 received placebo; per-sample allocation not given. Day 63 after the first injection of vaccine or placebo was the sampling time. Spike of the Wuhan-strain SARS-CoV-2 was expressed by an Ad26 vector, which formed the vaccine. The data were produced by immunoSEQ multiplex PCR, yet TCRdb's version contains in-frame clones alone and is incomplete. The sample holds 300,000 to 350,000 clones, roughly 90% seen once. Worth noting for this clone: Its antigen remains unidentified.

V lost 6 bases to trimming and J lost 10 bases; unmatched junction nucleotides: 9. The CDR3 runs to 14 residues. Per germline, CDR1 MNHEY and CDR2 SMNVEV (reference sequence). Sequencing used peripheral blood, obtained in a trial of Ad26.COV2.S vaccine versus placebo. This TCR was sampled from a person aged 18 to 65 who received the Ad26.COV2.S COVID-19 vaccine or a placebo. The chain couples TRBV27 to TRBJ2-1, with 10 nucleotides matching TRBD1. This CDR3 reads CASRRYGQGDEQFF. The CDR3 nucleotides are TGTGCCAGCAGACGATACGGACAGGGGGACGAGCAGTTCTTC.